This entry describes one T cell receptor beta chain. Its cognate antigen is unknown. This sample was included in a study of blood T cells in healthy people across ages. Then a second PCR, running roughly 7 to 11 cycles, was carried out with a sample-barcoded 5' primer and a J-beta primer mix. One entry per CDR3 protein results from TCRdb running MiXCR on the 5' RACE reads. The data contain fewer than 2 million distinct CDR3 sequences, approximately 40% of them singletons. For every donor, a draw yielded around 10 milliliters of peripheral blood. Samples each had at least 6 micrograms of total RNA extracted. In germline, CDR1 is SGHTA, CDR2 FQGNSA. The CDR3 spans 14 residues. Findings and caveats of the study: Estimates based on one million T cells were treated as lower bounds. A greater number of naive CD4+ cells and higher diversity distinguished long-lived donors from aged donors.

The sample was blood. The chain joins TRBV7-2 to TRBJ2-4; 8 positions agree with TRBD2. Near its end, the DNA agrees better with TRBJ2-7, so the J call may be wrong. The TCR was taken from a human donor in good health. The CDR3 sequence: CASSTTSAAYEQYF. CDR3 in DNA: TGTGCCAGCAGCACGACTAGCGCCGCCTACGAGCAGTACTTC.